Listed below are T cell receptor beta chains from one sample, sequenced in a study of T cells in Graves' hyperthyroidism and ophthalmopathy. TCRdb re-derived calls from the multiplex PCR reads in MiXCR, one entry per CDR3 protein. The data show 210,000 or so distinct CDR3 sequences, under 20% seen once. The specimen sequenced was blood. Source of these receptors: a man between 50 and 59 years old with Graves' hyperthyroidism. CDR3s include the opening cysteine and the closing phenylalanine or tryptophan. The D gene is left open where the match is weak. A row's size may be missing; if present it is once, few, many or a size class.

clone size	V gene	J gene	D gene	CDR3 protein	CDR3 DNA
many	TRBV7-9	TRBJ2-2	TRBD1	CASSLVTGHTGELFF	TGTGCCAGCAGCTTAGTGACAGGGCACACCGGGGAGCTGTTTTTT
.	TRBV2	TRBJ1-4	.	CASSDATNEKLFF	TGTGCCAGCAGTGATGCAACTAATGAAAAACTGTTTTTT
few	TRBV7-6	TRBJ2-7	.	CASSSLVSYEQYF	TGTGCCAGCAGTTCTCTGGTCTCCTACGAGCAGTACTTC
many	TRBV7-4	TRBJ2-2	TRBD2	CASSLSGRGTGELFF	TGTGCCAGCAGCTTAAGCGGGAGAGGCACCGGGGAGCTGTTTTTT
many	TRBV6-6	TRBJ1-1	.	CASSYSGGMVDTEAFF	TGTGCCAGCAGTTACTCCGGGGGTATGGTGGACACTGAAGCTTTCTTT
many	TRBV28	TRBJ2-1	.	CASSPSLEGYNEQFF	TGTGCCAGCAGCCCCAGTTTAGAGGGCTACAATGAGCAGTTCTTC
.	TRBV28	TRBJ1-4	.	CASSPPSRGEKLFF	TGTGCCAGCAGTCCCCCGTCGAGGGGTGAAAAACTGTTTTTT
.	TRBV28	TRBJ1-5	.	CASSLPGDQPQHF	TGTGCCAGCAGTTTGCCCGGAGATCAGCCCCAGCATTTT
.	TRBV29-1	TRBJ2-3	TRBD2	CSVKRGGRSDTQYF	TGCAGCGTAAAGCGGGGGGGCCGGTCAGATACGCAGTATTTT
.	TRBV4-1	TRBJ2-7	TRBD2	CASSHGLAGGFSYEQYF	TGCGCCAGCAGCCATGGTCTAGCGGGAGGTTTCTCCTACGAGCAGTACTTC
many	TRBV18	TRBJ1-6	TRBD1	CASSPTGARLALHF	TGTGCCAGCTCACCAACAGGGGCCCGTCTGGCCCTCCACTTT
few	TRBV5-6	TRBJ2-7	TRBD1	CASSFGQGESAEQYF	TGTGCCAGCAGCTTCGGGCAGGGGGAATCGGCCGAGCAGTACTTC
many	TRBV12-5	TRBJ2-7	TRBD2	CASGFSGRRRNEQYF	TGTGCTAGTGGATTTAGCGGGAGGAGGCGCAACGAGCAGTACTTC
.	TRBV7-2	TRBJ2-7	TRBD2	CASRYWTSDYEQYF	TGTGCCAGCAGATATTGGACTAGCGACTACGAGCAGTACTTC
few	TRBV28	TRBJ2-2	.	CASSPSPGLTGELFF	TGTGCCAGCAGCCCCTCTCCGGGGCTCACCGGGGAGCTGTTTTTT
.	TRBV4-1	TRBJ2-3	.	CASSQGITSTDTQYF	TGCGCCAGCAGCCAGGGGATTACTAGCACAGATACGCAGTATTTT
few	TRBV7-2	TRBJ2-3	.	CASSFQEGDTQYF	TGTGCCAGCAGCTTCCAGGAGGGGGATACGCAGTATTTT
many	TRBV6-1	TRBJ2-7	.	CASSPLTGPYEQYF	TGTGCCAGCAGCCCCCTGACAGGTCCCTACGAGCAGTACTTC
.	TRBV20-1	TRBJ2-5	.	CSAQRPQGWETQYF	TGCAGTGCGCAAAGACCACAGGGTTGGGAGACCCAGTACTTC
many	TRBV2	TRBJ1-1	.	CASTREANTEAFF	TGTGCCAGCACCCGGGAGGCGAACACTGAAGCTTTCTTT
.	TRBV12-5	TRBJ2-2	TRBD1	CASGFTGGNTGELFF	TGTGCTAGTGGTTTCACAGGGGGGAACACCGGGGAGCTGTTTTTT
few	TRBV2	TRBJ1-5	.	CASNREQGNQPQHF	TGTGCCAGCAACAGGGAGCAGGGCAATCAGCCCCAGCATTTT